A selection of T cell receptor beta chains follows, all from one sample in a study of T cells after yellow fever vaccination. Each CDR3 protein is one row after TCRdb ran MiXCR on the 5' RACE reads. The profile shows about 350,000 distinct CDR3 sequences, around 8.1% of them singletons. Sequenced material: PBMCs, taken about 49 days after the first yellow fever vaccination. All receptors derive from a young man who received the YFV17D yellow fever vaccine. Each CDR3 is given with its conserved first and last residue. D genes are given only for firm matches. Rows may omit the clone size; those that give it use once, few, many or a size class.

J gene,clone size,CDR3 length,D gene,V gene,CDR3 protein,CDR3 DNA
TRBJ1-1,-,15,TRBD1,TRBV19,CASSQGAGMNTEAFF,TGTGCCAGTAGTCAGGGGGCTGGGATGAACACTGAAGCTTTCTTT
TRBJ2-1,few,13,-,TRBV7-2,CASSLAEYNEQFF,TGTGCCAGCAGCTTAGCGGAATACAATGAGCAGTTCTTC
TRBJ1-6,few,12,-,TRBV19,CACRKYNSPLHF,TGTGCCTGCCGAAAGTATAATTCACCCCTCCACTTT
TRBJ2-1,few,15,-,TRBV6-1,CASSTYGVPGNEQFF,TGTGCCAGCAGTACCTATGGTGTGCCGGGCAATGAGCAGTTCTTC
TRBJ2-5,-,13,-,TRBV13,CASSGTYEETQYF,TGTGCCAGCAGCGGGACTTACGAAGAGACCCAGTACTTC
TRBJ1-2,many,13,-,TRBV5-1,CASSLGGDYGYTF,TGTGCCAGCAGCTTAGGAGGAGACTATGGCTACACCTTC
TRBJ2-7,few,17,TRBD1,TRBV5-6,CASSFDGTGFLTVEQYF,TGTGCCAGCAGCTTTGACGGGACAGGGTTTCTCACTGTCGAGCAGTACTTC
TRBJ2-2,few,14,-,TRBV5-1,CASSRQTNTGELFF,TGCGCCAGCAGCAGACAGACTAACACCGGGGAGCTGTTTTTT
TRBJ1-5,-,13,-,TRBV5-6,CASSGTARGPQHF,TGTGCCAGCAGCGGGACGGCAAGGGGGCCCCAGCATTTT
TRBJ1-5,-,16,TRBD1,TRBV7-2,CASSFQGASGNQPQHF,TGTGCCAGCAGCTTCCAGGGGGCGTCGGGCAATCAGCCCCAGCATTTT
TRBJ2-7,many,13,-,TRBV7-6,CASSWGPSYEQYF,TGTGCCAGCAGCTGGGGGCCCTCCTACGAGCAGTACTTC
TRBJ1-1,few,14,TRBD1,TRBV12-3/TRBV12-4,CASSSGTDNTEAFF,TGTGCCAGCAGTTCCGGGACAGACAACACTGAAGCTTTCTTT
TRBJ2-5,many,12,-,TRBV12-3/TRBV12-4,CASSRSQETQYF,TGTGCCAGCAGTCGCTCCCAAGAGACCCAGTACTTC
TRBJ2-5,few,12,-,TRBV12-3/TRBV12-4,CASKGSEETQYF,TGTGCCAGCAAAGGTAGCGAAGAGACCCAGTACTTC
TRBJ1-4,-,14,-,TRBV19,CASSPRQVAEKLFF,TGTGCCAGTAGTCCCCGGCAGGTTGCGGAAAAACTGTTTTTT
TRBJ1-2,-,13,-,TRBV20-1,CSALTRTNYGYTF,TGCAGTGCTTTAACACGGACTAACTATGGCTACACCTTC
TRBJ2-4,few,15,TRBD1,TRBV5-1,CASSVGTGGKNIQYF,TGCGCCAGCAGCGTCGGGACAGGAGGAAAAAACATTCAGTACTTC
TRBJ2-7,few,13,TRBD1,TRBV20-1,CSATQGHSYEQYF,TGCAGTGCTACACAGGGGCACTCCTACGAGCAGTACTTC
TRBJ1-2,few,14,TRBD1,TRBV6-1,CASSPMTGGYVYTF,TGTGCCAGCAGCCCCATGACAGGGGGGTATGTCTACACCTTC
TRBJ2-5,few,14,-,TRBV7-9,CASSRLQGGETQYF,TGTGCCAGCAGTCGTTTACAGGGTGGGGAGACCCAGTACTTC
TRBJ1-6,many,14,-,TRBV12-3/TRBV12-4,CASTAKQGRSPLHF,TGTGCCAGCACCGCAAAACAGGGAAGGTCACCCCTCCACTTT
TRBJ2-1,few,16,-,TRBV7-9,CASSSWGDFSYNEQFF,TGTGCCAGCAGCTCTTGGGGGGATTTCTCCTACAATGAGCAGTTCTTC
TRBJ1-1,-,16,TRBD1,TRBV4-2,CASSQDHDRGGTEAFF,TGTGCCAGCAGCCAAGATCACGACAGGGGCGGTACTGAAGCTTTCTTT
TRBJ1-2,-,14,TRBD1,TRBV3-1,CASSEDRTNYGYTF,TGTGCCAGCAGTGAGGACAGGACAAACTATGGCTACACCTTC
TRBJ2-7,few,13,-,TRBV6-5,CASLLGGFYEQYF,TGTGCCAGCTTACTCGGGGGTTTCTACGAGCAGTACTTC
TRBJ2-3,many,13,-,TRBV29-1,CSARGASLDTQYF,TGCAGCGCGCGAGGGGCTTCGTTAGATACGCAGTATTTT
TRBJ2-1,few,14,-,TRBV20-1,CSARDGAKTNEQFF,TGCAGTGCTAGAGATGGGGCTAAGACGAATGAGCAGTTCTTC